The rows below give T cell receptor beta chains drawn from one sample of a study of CD8 T cells in Susac syndrome. TCRdb fed the immunoSEQ multiplex PCR reads into MiXCR, producing one record per CDR3 protein. The sample holds approximately 180,000 distinct CDR3 sequences, around 95% seen once. The sample consisted of CD4+ T cells from PBMCs. The receptors derive from a human donor with multiple sclerosis. Both conserved end residues are part of each CDR3. Each record gives: D gene, clone size, J gene, V gene, CDR3 protein, CDR3 DNA. D genes are given only for firm matches. The size field is filled for only some rows; it gives once, few, many or a size class.

>.|.|TRBJ1-1|TRBV20-1
CSARGRGRSNTEAFF
TGCAGTGCTAGAGGCCGGGGCCGATCAAACACTGAAGCTTTCTTT
>TRBD1|few|TRBJ2-3|TRBV18
CASSPPGQGTDTQYF
TGTGCCAGCTCACCGCCGGGACAGGGCACAGATACGCAGTATTTT
>.|.|TRBJ1-5|TRBV12-3/TRBV12-4
CASSLSRAGYQPQHF
TGTGCCAGCAGTTTAAGTCGGGCAGGGTATCAGCCCCAGCATTTT
>TRBD2|once|TRBJ2-7|TRBV9
CASSVGRGGLYYEQYF
TGTGCCAGCAGCGTAGGTCGCGGGGGGCTATACTACGAGCAGTACTTC
>.|.|TRBJ2-2|TRBV28
CASSSRPRDGELFF
TGTGCCAGCAGCTCTAGACCCAGGGACGGGGAGCTGTTTTTT
>TRBD1|.|TRBJ2-3|TRBV20-1
CSARVPQGESDTQYF
TGCAGTGCTAGAGTTCCCCAGGGGGAGTCAGATACGCAGTATTTT
>.|.|TRBJ2-2|TRBV7-8
CASSLVQQTNTGELFF
TGTGCCAGCAGCTTAGTACAGCAAACGAACACCGGGGAGCTGTTTTTT
>.|.|TRBJ2-1|TRBV7-2
CASSPRGDNEQFF
TGTGCCAGCAGCCCCAGGGGGGACAATGAGCAGTTCTTC
>.|.|TRBJ1-4|TRBV2
CASSGTANEKLFF
TGTGCCAGCAGCGGGACGGCTAATGAAAAACTGTTTTTT
>.|once|TRBJ2-7|TRBV7-6
CASSPRTWDEEQYF
TGTGCCAGCAGCCCCCGGACATGGGACGAAGAGCAGTACTTC
>TRBD2|.|TRBJ2-3|TRBV6-2/TRBV6-3
CATGGPGITDTQYF
TGTGCCACGGGGGGACCGGGCATTACAGATACGCAGTATTTT
>.|.|TRBJ1-6|TRBV3-1
CASSQLDKGGAWNSPLHF
TGTGCCAGCAGCCAACTCGACAAGGGAGGAGCTTGGAATTCACCCCTCCACTTT
>.|.|TRBJ1-5|TRBV20-1
CSASRTANQPQHF
TGCAGTGCTAGCCGGACAGCGAACCAGCCCCAGCATTTT
>TRBD2|once|TRBJ2-7|TRBV7-2
CASSLWAGGTYEQYF
TGTGCCAGCAGCTTATGGGCGGGGGGTACCTACGAGCAGTACTTC
>TRBD1|.|TRBJ2-3|TRBV29-1
CSVPGQTHTDTQYF
TGCAGCGTCCCGGGACAGACACACACAGATACGCAGTATTTT
>.|.|TRBJ2-4|TRBV27
CASSPDPWNAKNIQYF
TGTGCCAGCAGTCCAGACCCGTGGAACGCCAAAAACATTCAGTACTTC
>.|.|TRBJ1-5|TRBV20-1
CSATKGGGSNQPQHF
TGCAGTGCTACGAAGGGAGGGGGTAGCAATCAGCCCCAGCATTTT
>TRBD2|.|TRBJ2-7|TRBV7-3
CASRQGTSGGEQYF
TGTGCCAGCAGACAAGGGACTAGCGGGGGCGAGCAGTACTTC
>.|once|TRBJ1-3|TRBV6-5
CASNTGPNSGNTIYF
TGTGCCAGCAACACAGGACCCAACTCTGGAAACACCATATATTTT
>TRBD1|.|TRBJ2-7|TRBV2
CASGTGTGTYEQYF
TGTGCCAGCGGGACGGGGACAGGGACCTACGAGCAGTACTTC
>TRBD1|.|TRBJ1-2|TRBV7-2
CASSWDRTAGGYTF
TGTGCCAGCAGCTGGGACAGGACAGCGGGGGGCTACACCTTC
>.|once|TRBJ1-6|TRBV2
CASSDGTSPLHF
TGTGCCAGCAGTGACGGGACATCACCCCTCCACTTT
>.|.|TRBJ2-3|TRBV6-5
CASSRLGDTQYF
TGTGCCAGCAGCCGTCTGGGCGATACGCAGTATTTT
>.|once|TRBJ1-5|TRBV30
CAWRTGGDQPQHF
TGTGCCTGGAGGACGGGGGGGGATCAGCCCCAGCATTTT
>.|.|TRBJ2-7|TRBV9
CASSVDPGFYEQYF
TGTGCCAGCAGCGTAGATCCGGGGTTCTACGAGCAGTACTTC
>.|.|TRBJ2-5|TRBV18
CASSSLRGRETQYF
TGTGCCAGCTCATCGCTACGGGGGCGAGAGACCCAGTACTTC
>.|.|TRBJ2-7|TRBV2
CASSEFAEQYF
TGTGCCAGCAGTGAATTCGCCGAGCAGTACTTC
>.|.|TRBJ2-5|TRBV18
CASSGQIQETQYF
TGTGCCAGCTCAGGACAGATCCAAGAGACCCAGTACTTC
>.|.|TRBJ2-3|TRBV3-1
CASSQDRLGQNTQYF
TGTGCCAGCAGCCAAGACCGACTGGGGCAGAATACGCAGTATTTT
>.|.|TRBJ2-1|TRBV12-3/TRBV12-4
CASSQLSYNEQFF
TGTGCCAGCTCTCAATTAAGCTACAATGAGCAGTTCTTC
>TRBD1|.|TRBJ2-5|TRBV11-2
CASSPGTVRETQYF
TGTGCCAGCAGCCCGGGGACAGTTCGGGAGACCCAGTACTTC